The clone carrying this T cell receptor (beta chain) showed up just a few times. The antigen remains unidentified. Trimming stripped 1 base from V and 2 bases from J, with 10 bases between. Germline assignment: CDR1 MGHRA and CDR2 YSYEKL. CDR3 size: 15 residues. Primed by a sample-barcoded 5' primer and a J-beta primer mix, a second PCR proceeded for about 6 to 11 cycles. The template-switch adaptor, which had 12 random nucleotides, put a tag on each cDNA molecule. TCRdb recomputed calls from the 5' RACE reads with MiXCR, one row per CDR3 protein. Of about 1.4 million distinct CDR3 sequences listed, roughly 64% were seen once; the top ten hold under 8.5%. These data come from a study of blood T cells in healthy people across ages. Study-level points and caveats: Correlation between TCR beta diversity and naive T cell percentage was strong. Unsorted PBMCs blocked a conclusive comparison of naive and antigen-experienced cells. Per million T cells, TCR beta diversity dropped about linearly as age rose.

This sequence originates from a man between 18 and 35 years old in good health. The genes are TRBV4-1 and TRBJ2-3; D gene ambiguous. What was sequenced was blood. CDR3 sequence (DNA): TGCGCCAGCAGCCAAGTATTATCATCCACAGATACGCAGTATTTT. Its protein is CASSQVLSSTDTQYF.